This T cell receptor beta chain was retrieved from a study of vaccination and CD4 T cells after COVID-19 (dated by TCRdb to between 2021 and 2024). For the study in its entirety: Convalescent patients had a positive SARS-CoV-2 result on nasal swab PCR, and of these patients, several had mild disease and one had severe disease. The convalescent cohort comprised six males and four females, including two Hispanic individuals, seven Caucasians, two Asians and one multiracial person. Each participant got two doses of either the Pfizer-BioNTech BNT162b2 vaccine (n=8) or the Moderna mRNA-1273 vaccine (n=2). Post-COVID blood samples were collected from convalescent patients a median of approximately 93 days after diagnosis, with a range of about 35 to 161 days. Post-vaccine blood samples were collected a median of about 11 weeks after the second vaccine dose, ranging from roughly 13 to 250 days. Culture stimuli were overlapping spike peptide pools from SARS-CoV-2 and from the common cold coronaviruses HCoV-NL63, HCoV-OC43 and HCoV-229E. As controls, cultures received a CEFX viral epitope pool (the positive control), an HIV-1 Nef peptide pool (the negative control), or no peptide at all. The spike-specific CD4+ TCR repertoire was compared before and after mRNA vaccination in ten to eleven COVID-19 convalescent patients and 4 infection-naive healthy vaccine recipients. What the research found in general, with its limitations: In convalescent patients, nearly all vaccine-specific clones (304 of 307) were found to be mono-reactive for SARS-CoV-2 spike rather than cross-reactive with common cold coronaviruses. The study included relatively few convalescent patients and did not analyze early timepoints after natural infection. Among convalescent patients, a median around 89% of the SARS-CoV-2-reactive clones seen after vaccination appeared only after vaccination, which suggests priming specific to the vaccine. The median count of SARS-CoV-2-reactive clonotypes went up from 20 to 25 after infection to a few dozen after vaccination, although the change was not significant.

Library preparation employed PCR. DNA from cultured CD4+ T cells was subjected to TCR sequencing with the Oncomine TCR Beta short-read assay at the Johns Hopkins FTIC core. The QIAamp micro DNA kit was used to extract genomic DNA from the cultured CD4+ T cells. Oncomine TCR Beta libraries from cultured CD4+ T cells were pooled with unique dual indexes and sequenced on an Illumina iSeq 100. Concerning the study's data processing: Non-productive sequences were removed, and CDR3s not starting with C, not ending with F or W, or shorter than 7 amino acids were discarded. Antigen-specific clonotypes were identified with the MANAFEST web application by comparing peptide-stimulated wells with reference and other culture wells. To be called positive, a clone needed an FDR below 0.05, an odds ratio above 5, and a productive frequency above 0.1% in at least two of three replicate wells. Clonotypes that were significantly expanded in both SARS-CoV-2 spike wells and at least one common cold coronavirus spike condition were defined as cross-reactive. Levenshtein distances (stringdist) and unrooted phylogenetic trees (ape) in R version 3.6.1 were used to assess CDR3 homology. Using fastp at Q25 and MiXCR, TCRdb reprocessed the public reads and kept productive beta chains. Entries that share a CDR3 protein sequence are merged under the most common genes and DNA. The authors' filters were not applied to this entry. The sample table contains 13,000 or so distinct CDR3 sequences; only one count was recorded for about four fifths of them. The ten largest clones take up roughly 30% of the sample.

Reading from cysteine to phenylalanine, the CDR3 counts 16 amino acids. Only the CDR3 part of the read is kept: 48 bases, read in frame from the first base. CDR1 DFQATT and CDR2 SNEGSKA are derived from the germline V gene (reference sequence). V is clipped by 3 bases and J by 5 bases, and the sequence between their germline boundaries is 22 bases long. Comments on this clonotype: Its antigen is currently not known. No base quality values were provided; no much bigger clone lies one nucleotide off.

Read against the paper, the sample's treatment or condition label means: approximately 11-day PBMC culture with coronavirus spike peptide pools or control peptides (ViraFEST assay). The study used the ViraFEST assay, which expanded antigen-specific T cells with peptide pools and then identified expanded clonotypes by TCR sequencing. The convalescent patients' positive SARS-CoV-2 PCR tests were from March to December 2020, which was before the Alpha, Beta and Delta variants emerged in the United States. PBMCs were cultured at a few million per well in IMDM supplemented with approximately 5.3% human AB serum and about 10 IU/ml IL-2, with approximately 10 ug/ml peptide pools added. Half of the culture medium was replaced with fresh IL-2-containing medium on days 3 and 7. After approximately eleven days of culture, CD4+ T cells were isolated by negative selection using the EasySep CD4+ T cell isolation kit. Ficoll-Paque Plus gradient centrifugation was used to isolate PBMCs from whole blood, and the isolated PBMCs were then either used fresh or cryopreserved at -140C. Culture conditions were generally each tested in triplicate wells.

The material sequenced was CD4+ T cells from blood, cultured in vitro. The receptor's source is a human donor who had recovered from COVID-19. This chain is built from TRBV20-1 and TRBJ1-2; TRBD1 is perhaps the D gene, given 6 matching bases. The CDR3 protein sequence reads: CSASRPEGIQGYGYTF. The nucleotide sequence is given as TGCAGTGCTAGCCGACCCGAGGGGATCCAGGGGTATGGCTACACCTTC.